These T cell receptor beta chains were read from a single sample in a study of blood T cell repertoires in COVID-19. Using immunoSEQ multiplex PCR, the repertoire was profiled, and TCRdb retains in-frame clones only, with some absent. The table has under 55,000 clones, around 84% seen once. Material: peripheral blood. The receptors derive from a man in his forties or fifties with acute or convalescent COVID-19. CDR3s include the opening cysteine and the closing phenylalanine or tryptophan. The D gene is left open where the match is weak. Where a row states a size, it is once, few, many or the class of an expanded clone; other rows omit it.

J gene: TRBJ1-5
clone size: once
D gene: .
V gene: TRBV6-1
CDR3 DNA: TGTGCCAGCAGTGAACAGGCCCATAGCAATCAGCCCCAGCATTTT
CDR3 protein: CASSEQAHSNQPQHF

J gene: TRBJ1-1
clone size: .
D gene: TRBD1
V gene: TRBV6-5
CDR3 DNA: TGTGCCAGCAGCTACCAGACAGGGCTTGGGGCTTTCTTT
CDR3 protein: CASSYQTGLGAFF

J gene: TRBJ1-2
clone size: .
D gene: .
V gene: TRBV28
CDR3 DNA: TGTGCCAGCAGTTTAGGCGGTAACTATGGCTACACCTTC
CDR3 protein: CASSLGGNYGYTF

J gene: TRBJ2-7
clone size: few
D gene: TRBD1
V gene: TRBV28
CDR3 DNA: TGTGCCAGTAGACCGGGACAGGCAAACGAGCAGTACTTC
CDR3 protein: CASRPGQANEQYF

J gene: TRBJ1-4
clone size: .
D gene: .
V gene: TRBV11-2
CDR3 DNA: TGTGCCAGCAGCTCAGGGGTAGAAGAAAAACTGTTTTTT
CDR3 protein: CASSSGVEEKLFF

J gene: TRBJ2-3
clone size: .
D gene: .
V gene: TRBV9
CDR3 DNA: TGTGCCAGCAGCGCGTACACAGATACGCAGTATTTT
CDR3 protein: CASSAYTDTQYF

J gene: TRBJ2-1
clone size: .
D gene: TRBD1
V gene: TRBV5-5
CDR3 DNA: TGTGCCAGCAGACTGACAGGGAACAATGAGCAGTTCTTC
CDR3 protein: CASRLTGNNEQFF

J gene: TRBJ1-2
clone size: .
D gene: .
V gene: TRBV5-1
CDR3 DNA: TGCGCCAGCAGCTTGGCCGCAGGGTCGAGCTATGGCTACACCTTC
CDR3 protein: CASSLAAGSSYGYTF

J gene: TRBJ1-6
clone size: few
D gene: .
V gene: TRBV11-2
CDR3 DNA: TGTGCCAGCAGACATCCCGGAAGAGGGAATTCACCCCTCCACTTT
CDR3 protein: CASRHPGRGNSPLHF

J gene: TRBJ2-7
clone size: .
D gene: .
V gene: TRBV7-9
CDR3 DNA: TGTGCCAGCAGCCCGCAGATAGCGGTGTACGAGCAGTACTTC
CDR3 protein: CASSPQIAVYEQYF

J gene: TRBJ1-3
clone size: .
D gene: .
V gene: TRBV3-1/TRBV3-2
CDR3 DNA: TGTGCCAGCAGCCAAGATCCGACAGTCGGCGCTGGAAACACCATATATTTT
CDR3 protein: CASSQDPTVGAGNTIYF

J gene: TRBJ2-3
clone size: .
D gene: .
V gene: TRBV11-3
CDR3 DNA: TGTGCCAGCAGCCCCCGACAGGCCAGCACAGATACGCAGTATTTT
CDR3 protein: CASSPRQASTDTQYF

J gene: TRBJ2-7
clone size: .
D gene: TRBD2
V gene: TRBV5-1
CDR3 DNA: TGCGCCAGCAGCTTGGGACTAGCGGGAGATCTCCACGAGCAGTACTTC
CDR3 protein: CASSLGLAGDLHEQYF

J gene: TRBJ2-5
clone size: .
D gene: .
V gene: TRBV5-4
CDR3 DNA: TGTGCCAGCAGCTTGGGACGGGGTGAAGAGACCCAGTACTTC
CDR3 protein: CASSLGRGEETQYF

J gene: TRBJ2-1
clone size: .
D gene: .
V gene: TRBV7-9
CDR3 DNA: TGTGCCAGCAGTAAATTACAGGGGGGGATGAATGAGCAGTTCTTC
CDR3 protein: CASSKLQGGMNEQFF

J gene: TRBJ2-7
clone size: .
D gene: .
V gene: TRBV28
CDR3 DNA: TGTGCCAGCAGTCCCCAGACAGGTTACGAGCAGTACTTC
CDR3 protein: CASSPQTGYEQYF

J gene: TRBJ2-5
clone size: .
D gene: .
V gene: TRBV28
CDR3 DNA: TGTGCTACCTTGCGCCCCCTTACCAGGGAGACCCAGTACTTC
CDR3 protein: CATLRPLTRETQYF

J gene: TRBJ2-1
clone size: .
D gene: TRBD1
V gene: TRBV7-9
CDR3 DNA: TGTGCCAGCAGCGTAGGGACAGGGATCGATGAGCAGTTCTTC
CDR3 protein: CASSVGTGIDEQFF

J gene: TRBJ1-2
clone size: few
D gene: TRBD1
V gene: TRBV7-9
CDR3 DNA: TGTGCCAGCAGCCCCGGGACAGCTAACTATGGCTACACCTTC
CDR3 protein: CASSPGTANYGYTF

J gene: TRBJ1-1
clone size: .
D gene: TRBD1
V gene: TRBV28
CDR3 DNA: TGTGCCAGCAGTTTCAGGGGGCGGACTGAAGCTTTCTTT
CDR3 protein: CASSFRGRTEAFF

J gene: TRBJ1-5
clone size: .
D gene: TRBD1
V gene: TRBV4-2
CDR3 DNA: TGTGCCAGCAGCCAGACAGGGGGCGGGGGTCAGCCCCAGCATTTT
CDR3 protein: CASSQTGGGGQPQHF

J gene: TRBJ2-1
clone size: .
D gene: .
V gene: TRBV11-2
CDR3 DNA: TGTGCCAGCAGCTTGGGGGGGCCTAGCGGTGACAATGAGCAGTTCTTC
CDR3 protein: CASSLGGPSGDNEQFF

J gene: TRBJ2-1
clone size: .
D gene: .
V gene: TRBV27
CDR3 DNA: TGTGCCAGCAGTTTGGCACAGGCCTACAATGAGCAGTTCTTC
CDR3 protein: CASSLAQAYNEQFF

J gene: TRBJ2-5
clone size: .
D gene: .
V gene: TRBV19
CDR3 DNA: TGTGCCAGTAGTTTGGGCGGGATTGGGGAGACCCAGTACTTC
CDR3 protein: CASSLGGIGETQYF

J gene: TRBJ1-1
clone size: .
D gene: TRBD1
V gene: TRBV9
CDR3 DNA: TGTGCCAGCAGCGTAGAATCCCGGGACAGGGGTACCGCTTTCTTT
CDR3 protein: CASSVESRDRGTAFF

J gene: TRBJ1-1
clone size: .
D gene: .
V gene: TRBV30
CDR3 DNA: TGTGCCTGGAGTGTAACTAATTGGCATGAAGCTTTCTTT
CDR3 protein: CAWSVTNWHEAFF

J gene: TRBJ1-1
clone size: once
D gene: .
V gene: TRBV27
CDR3 DNA: TGTGCCAGCACTCCAGGAAGAGGGGGGGGGACTGAAGCTTTCTTT
CDR3 protein: CASTPGRGGGTEAFF

J gene: TRBJ1-3
clone size: .
D gene: TRBD1
V gene: TRBV9
CDR3 DNA: TGTGCCAGCAGCGTATTGGGGACAGGGCCTGGAAACACCATATATTTT
CDR3 protein: CASSVLGTGPGNTIYF

J gene: TRBJ2-1
clone size: .
D gene: .
V gene: TRBV12-3/TRBV12-4
CDR3 DNA: TGTGCCAGCAGTTCGAGAGGTGAGCAGTTCTTC
CDR3 protein: CASSSRGEQFF

J gene: TRBJ2-2
clone size: .
D gene: .
V gene: TRBV27
CDR3 DNA: TGTGCCAGCAGTTTAAGCAGGGTTACCGGGGAGCTGTTTTTT
CDR3 protein: CASSLSRVTGELFF

J gene: TRBJ1-5
clone size: .
D gene: .
V gene: TRBV18
CDR3 DNA: TGTGCCAGCTCACCCTTAACCGGGGGGAGCAATCAGCCCCAGCATTTT
CDR3 protein: CASSPLTGGSNQPQHF

J gene: TRBJ1-4
clone size: .
D gene: .
V gene: TRBV3-1/TRBV3-2
CDR3 DNA: TGTGCCAGCAGCCCGCGACAGTCGAATGAAAAACTGTTTTTT
CDR3 protein: CASSPRQSNEKLFF

J gene: TRBJ1-1
clone size: .
D gene: .
V gene: TRBV6-6
CDR3 DNA: TGTGCCAGCAGTTATGCGCAGGGAAGGAAAAACACTGAAGCTTTCTTT
CDR3 protein: CASSYAQGRKNTEAFF

J gene: TRBJ1-6
clone size: few
D gene: TRBD1
V gene: TRBV18
CDR3 DNA: TGTGCCAGCTCAGGGACAGGGGTTCCTGTTAATTCACCCCTCCACTTT
CDR3 protein: CASSGTGVPVNSPLHF

J gene: TRBJ2-2
clone size: .
D gene: TRBD1
V gene: TRBV7-6
CDR3 DNA: TGTGCCAGCAGCATCCGGGACAGTAACACCGGGGAGCTGTTTTTT
CDR3 protein: CASSIRDSNTGELFF

J gene: TRBJ2-1
clone size: .
D gene: TRBD2
V gene: TRBV9
CDR3 DNA: TGTGCCAGCAGCGTAGAGGTAGCGGGACTTGAGCAGTTCTTC
CDR3 protein: CASSVEVAGLEQFF

J gene: TRBJ2-7
clone size: few
D gene: TRBD2
V gene: TRBV9
CDR3 DNA: TGTGCCAGCAGCGTAGGCGGGGGGGCTGGAAACGAGCAGTACTTC
CDR3 protein: CASSVGGGAGNEQYF

J gene: TRBJ1-2
clone size: .
D gene: .
V gene: TRBV11-2
CDR3 DNA: TGTGCCAGCAGCTTAGCCCCGGGGGTCGGTGGCTACACCTTC
CDR3 protein: CASSLAPGVGGYTF

J gene: TRBJ2-3
clone size: few
D gene: TRBD1
V gene: TRBV28
CDR3 DNA: TGTGCCAGCAGCACCGGGACAGGGAGGAGAGATACGCAGTATTTT
CDR3 protein: CASSTGTGRRDTQYF

J gene: TRBJ1-6
clone size: .
D gene: .
V gene: TRBV15
CDR3 DNA: TGTGCCACCAGCAGACAGGGTAATTCACCCCTCCACTTT
CDR3 protein: CATSRQGNSPLHF

J gene: TRBJ2-5
clone size: .
D gene: .
V gene: TRBV6-4
CDR3 DNA: TGTGCCAGCAGCGAAACTAGTGAGGAGACCCAGTACTTC
CDR3 protein: CASSETSEETQYF

J gene: TRBJ2-1
clone size: .
D gene: TRBD2
V gene: TRBV28
CDR3 DNA: TGTGCCAGCAAGGGACTAGCGGAATACAATGAGCAGTTCTTC
CDR3 protein: CASKGLAEYNEQFF

J gene: TRBJ2-5
clone size: .
D gene: .
V gene: TRBV4-1
CDR3 DNA: TGCGCCAGCAGCCAGCATCAAAGCGTAGAGACCCAGTACTTC
CDR3 protein: CASSQHQSVETQYF

J gene: TRBJ2-7
clone size: .
D gene: .
V gene: TRBV19
CDR3 DNA: TGTGCCAGTAGTGCCTTACTAGCCGTAGACTACGAGCAGTACTTC
CDR3 protein: CASSALLAVDYEQYF

J gene: TRBJ2-5
clone size: .
D gene: .
V gene: TRBV6-1
CDR3 DNA: TGTGCCAGCAGTGAAGCGCACTCGGCAGGGACATTTTTGAAGACCCAGTACTTC
CDR3 protein: CASSEAHSAGTFLKTQYF

J gene: TRBJ1-6
clone size: .
D gene: TRBD1
V gene: TRBV15
CDR3 DNA: TGTGCCACCAGCAGGGGACAGGGTGATAATTCACCCCTCCACTTT
CDR3 protein: CATSRGQGDNSPLHF

J gene: TRBJ2-5
clone size: .
D gene: TRBD1
V gene: TRBV12-3/TRBV12-4
CDR3 DNA: TGTGCCAGCAGTCAGGGACAGGGGGCGAGGTACTTC
CDR3 protein: CASSQGQGARYF

J gene: TRBJ2-2
clone size: .
D gene: TRBD2
V gene: TRBV2
CDR3 DNA: TGTGCCAGCAGGGGATCCGGGGGGGCCGTCGGGGAGCTGTTTTTT
CDR3 protein: CASRGSGGAVGELFF

J gene: TRBJ1-6
clone size: .
D gene: .
V gene: TRBV12-3/TRBV12-4
CDR3 DNA: TGTGCCAGCAGTTTCGGGAGCTCACCCCTCCACTTT
CDR3 protein: CASSFGSSPLHF

J gene: TRBJ2-3
clone size: .
D gene: TRBD2
V gene: TRBV2
CDR3 DNA: TGTGCCAGCAGTGGCGCGGGAGGCTCAGATACGCAGTATTTT
CDR3 protein: CASSGAGGSDTQYF

J gene: TRBJ1-6
clone size: few
D gene: TRBD1
V gene: TRBV19
CDR3 DNA: TGTGCCAGTAGAATCGGGGACAGGGGCAATTCACCCCTCCACTTT
CDR3 protein: CASRIGDRGNSPLHF

J gene: TRBJ1-5
clone size: .
D gene: .
V gene: TRBV6-1
CDR3 DNA: TGTGCCAGCAGTGAAGGCCGGGCGAGGGATCAGCCCCAGCATTTT
CDR3 protein: CASSEGRARDQPQHF

J gene: TRBJ1-4
clone size: .
D gene: TRBD1
V gene: TRBV12-3/TRBV12-4
CDR3 DNA: TGTGCCAGCACCGTCGGACAGGTGGAAAAACTGTTTTTT
CDR3 protein: CASTVGQVEKLFF

J gene: TRBJ2-1
clone size: once
D gene: .
V gene: TRBV28
CDR3 DNA: TGTGCCAGCAGTTTGTTGGCGGAGGGATCCTACAATGAGCAGTTCTTC
CDR3 protein: CASSLLAEGSYNEQFF

J gene: TRBJ1-1
clone size: .
D gene: .
V gene: TRBV6-5
CDR3 DNA: TGTGCCAGCAGTTACGAGAGGAACACTGAAGCTTTCTTT
CDR3 protein: CASSYERNTEAFF

J gene: TRBJ2-1
clone size: .
D gene: TRBD1
V gene: TRBV18
CDR3 DNA: TGTGCCAGCTCACCAGTCGACAGGGCTCTCTACAATGAGCAGTTCTTC
CDR3 protein: CASSPVDRALYNEQFF

J gene: TRBJ2-3
clone size: .
D gene: TRBD2
V gene: TRBV6-5
CDR3 DNA: TGTGCCAGCATTAGACTAGCGGGGGGCACAGATACGCAGTATTTT
CDR3 protein: CASIRLAGGTDTQYF

J gene: TRBJ1-5
clone size: .
D gene: .
V gene: TRBV28
CDR3 DNA: TGTGCCAGCAGTTTTGTCCAGGACAATCAGCCCCAGCATTTT
CDR3 protein: CASSFVQDNQPQHF

J gene: TRBJ1-5
clone size: medium-sized
D gene: .
V gene: TRBV7-6
CDR3 DNA: TGTGCCAGCAGCGGTCCAGGCAATCAGCCCCAGCATTTT
CDR3 protein: CASSGPGNQPQHF

J gene: TRBJ2-1
clone size: .
D gene: TRBD2
V gene: TRBV7-6
CDR3 DNA: TGTGCCAGCAGTTGGACTAGCGGACTCTCCTACAATGAGCAGTTCTTC
CDR3 protein: CASSWTSGLSYNEQFF